The 27 T cell receptor beta chains below come from one sample, sequenced in a study of identifying expanded T cells in peripheral blood. This table comes from immunoSEQ multiplex PCR, and its TCRdb copy is limited to in-frame clones, with some not included. The sample has about 110,000 clones, approximately 90% seen once. Sequencing used blood. These receptors originate from a person aged 18 to 69 in good health.

V is TRBV5-4 and J is TRBJ1-4; a weak D match, TRBD1 (6 bases). V was pared by 4 bases and J by 8 bases, with 18 bases between. CDR1 SGHNT and CDR2 YYREEE come from the germline V gene (reference sequence). The CDR3 contains 15 residues. CDR3 DNA sequence: TGTGCCAGCAGCCCCGGCCTAGGGGGGCGAGAAAAACTGTTTTTT. Translation: CASSPGLGGREKLFF.

This rearrangement joins TRBV10-3 to TRBJ1-2; TRBD1 aligns across 9 bases. The CDR3 consists of 14 residues. V trimming: 6 bases; J trimming: 4 bases; junction bases outside the gene matches: 6. Germline loops: CDR1 ENHRY, CDR2 SYGVKD. The CDR3 sequence is CAISLGTGSYGYTF. Here the CDR3 DNA reads TGTGCCATCAGCCTCGGGACAGGGAGCTATGGCTACACCTTC.

The rearrangement uses TRBV5-1 and TRBJ2-3, with 9 nucleotides matching TRBD1. CDR1 is SGHRS and CDR2 is YFSETQ in the germline V gene. After removal of 0 bases from V and 6 bases from J, the junction contained 5 bases not matched to a gene. This CDR3 spans 15 amino acids. CDR3 residues: CASSLDGTGWDTQYF. In DNA form, the CDR3 reads TGCGCCAGCAGCTTGGATGGGACAGGGTGGGATACGCAGTATTTT.

This clone was picked up one time. The rearrangement joins TRBV6-5 to TRBJ2-7, with 7 bases matching TRBD2. Germline CDR1 is MNHEY and CDR2 is SVGAGI. This CDR3 contains 13 residues. With V trimmed by 8 bases and J by 6 bases, 10 bases remained unmatched. The CDR3 protein is CASSKHWGGEQYF. The CDR3 coding sequence is TGTGCCAGCTCAAAGCATTGGGGGGGCGAGCAGTACTTC.

The chain recombines TRBV4-1 with TRBJ2-7, with a tentative D call TRBD1 (6 bases). V lost 4 bases, J lost 2 bases, and 12 bases lay in between. The germline gives CDR1 MGHRA, CDR2 YSYEKL. This CDR3 spans 14 amino acids. CDR3 nucleotide sequence: TGCGCCAGCAGCCGACAGGTTCCGCCCTACGAGCAGTACTTC. The encoded protein is CASSRQVPPYEQYF.

CDR3 residues: CASTATTSDRGLGYTF. In DNA, the CDR3 is TGTGCCAGCACCGCAACAACCTCGGACAGGGGGCTTGGCTACACCTTC. The chain carries TRBV9 and TRBJ1-2, with 11 bases identical to TRBD1. The CDR3 totals 16 residues. Germline-derived CDR1 and CDR2 are SGDLS and YYNGEE. V shed 6 bases and J 7 bases; nucleotides not matched to a gene: 14.

This clone was found once. V is TRBV11-3 and J is TRBJ2-7; TRBD1 aligns across 7 bases. The CDR3 covers 16 residues. From germline, CDR1 is SGHNT and CDR2 YENEEA. V was clipped by 0 bases and J by 7 bases; unmatched bases: 12. CDR3 region: CASSLDPPRQGWEQYF. DNA of the CDR3: TGTGCCAGCAGCTTAGATCCCCCAAGACAGGGTTGGGAGCAGTACTTC.

The CDR3 DNA sequence: TGTGCCAGCAGCGACTGGATCGAGCAGTACTTC. Translating gives CASSDWIEQYF. The J gene is TRBJ2-7, the V gene TRBV7-8; D is uncertain. CDR1 is SGHVS and CDR2 is FQNEAQ in the germline V gene. Trimming cost V 5 bases and J 6 bases, with 8 bases left between them. This CDR3 comprises 11 residues. The variable domain in full, with the rest retrieved from reference TRBV7-8 and TRBJ2-7, is GAGVSQSPRYKVAKRGQDVALRCDPISGHVSLFWYQQALGQGPEFLTYFQNEAQLDKSGLPSDRFFAERPEGSVSTLKIQRTQQEDSAVYLCASSDWIEQYFGPGTRLTVT.

The CDR3 DNA sequence: TGTGCCAGCAGCTGGGGACAGGGGTGGACTGAAGCTTTCTTT. Amino acid sequence: CASSWGQGWTEAFF. The V gene is TRBV7-2, the J gene TRBJ1-1; 10 bases align to TRBD1. The V gene's germline CDR1 is SGHTA and CDR2 FQGNSA. This CDR3 contains 14 residues. Losses at the gene ends were 4 bases for V and 5 bases for J; bases not matched to a gene: 4.

The chain carries TRBV5-4 and TRBJ1-4, with 9 bases matching TRBD1. V gave up 4 bases and J gave up 5 bases; unmatched junction bases: 9. CDR3 length equals 16 residues. CDR1 and CDR2 from the germline V gene are SGHNT and YYREEE (reference sequence). This CDR3 reads CASSVGSGTGNEKLFF. CDR3 nucleotide sequence: TGTGCCAGCAGCGTAGGATCCGGGACAGGGAATGAAAAACTGTTTTTT.

The chain recombines TRBV7-2 with TRBJ2-5; 8 positions agree with TRBD1. Germline trimming cut 1 base from V and 2 bases from J; bases unmatched to any gene: 9. The germline gives CDR1 SGHTA, CDR2 FQGNSA. This CDR3 contains 17 residues. The CDR3: CASSLGAGGLGQETQYF. CDR3 DNA: TGTGCCAGCAGCTTAGGTGCAGGGGGCTTGGGGCAAGAGACCCAGTACTTC.

V is TRBV6-5 and J is TRBJ2-7; 11 bases line up with TRBD2. This CDR3 region has 15 residues. V was clipped by 2 bases and J by 1 base; unmatched bases: 1. Looked up from germline, CDR1 is MNHEY and CDR2 is SVGAGI. This CDR3 is CASSYGTSGSYEQYF. In DNA, the CDR3 is TGTGCCAGCAGTTACGGGACTAGCGGATCCTACGAGCAGTACTTC.

The chain links TRBV7-9 to TRBJ2-1; 7 positions agree with TRBD1. The germline CDR1 and CDR2 sequences are SEHNR and FQNEAQ (reference sequence). With V trimmed by 5 bases and J by 0 bases, 16 bases remained unmatched. This CDR3 contains 19 residues. The CDR3 sequence: CASSQRGPGQKHSYNEQFF. In DNA, the CDR3 is TGTGCCAGCAGCCAGAGGGGTCCGGGACAGAAGCACTCCTACAATGAGCAGTTCTTC.

The chain combines TRBV5-5 with TRBJ2-6; 7 positions agree with TRBD1. There are 17 residues in the CDR3. Germline V gene lookup returns CDR1 SGHKS and CDR2 YYEKEE (reference sequence). V was clipped by 0 bases and J by 3 bases; unmatched bases: 6. The CDR3 loop is CASSLVEGGLGANVLTF. DNA of the CDR3: TGTGCCAGCAGCTTGGTAGAAGGGGGCCTTGGGGCCAACGTCCTGACTTTC.

This chain connects TRBV13 to TRBJ2-2; D might be TRBD1 (6 bases). The germline V gene encodes CDR1 PRHDT and CDR2 FYEKMQ (reference sequence). The CDR3 contains 17 residues. The V end was cut by 2 bases, the J end by 1 base, with 14 bases between. CDR3 sequence (DNA): TGTGCCAGCAGCTTATGGATGGGGGCCCAGAACACCGGGGAGCTGTTTTTT. This translates into CASSLWMGAQNTGELFF.

The rearrangement links TRBV20-1 to TRBJ1-1; a possible D gene is TRBD1 (6 bases). The CDR3 is 11 residues long. From germline, CDR1 is DFQATT and CDR2 SNEGSKA (reference sequence). V dropped 4 bases and J dropped 9 bases, with 12 bases sitting between them. CDR3 in DNA: TGCAGTGCTATTTTACAGGGAAAAGCTTTCTTT. This sequence encodes CSAILQGKAFF.

This chain uses TRBV15 with TRBJ2-3; possibly TRBD1 or TRBD2 for D (6 bases each). Trimming removed 2 bases from V and 1 base from J, with 13 bases in between. Per the germline V gene, CDR1 is LNHNV and CDR2 is YYDKDF (reference sequence). CDR3 size: 16 residues. Here the CDR3 DNA reads TGTGCCACCAGCAGAACCCGGGGGCAGGGCACAGATACGCAGTATTTT. This sequence encodes CATSRTRGQGTDTQYF.

The rearrangement uses TRBV11-2 and TRBJ2-5, with 13 bases lining up with TRBD2. The CDR3 covers 19 residues. Germline V CDR1 and CDR2: SGHAT, FQNNGV. With V trimmed by 5 bases and J by 4 bases, 16 bases remained unmatched. CDR3 in DNA: TGTGCCAGCAGCCCGCGTAGGATAGGACTAGCGGGGGCCACAGAGACCCAGTACTTC. Amino acid sequence: CASSPRRIGLAGATETQYF.

In nucleotides, the CDR3 is TGTGCCAGCTCAGAAATCACAGGCCTGCAAAACATTCAGTACTTC. It yields the protein CASSEITGLQNIQYF. The genes are TRBV18 and TRBJ2-4; D is possibly TRBD1 (5 bases). Trimming removed 5 bases from V and 5 bases from J, with 16 bases in between. This CDR3 is 15 amino acids long. The germline V gene has CDR1 KGHSH and CDR2 LQKENI.

J is TRBJ2-3 and V is TRBV28; maybe TRBD1 (5 bases). Germline CDR1 is MDHEN and CDR2 is SYDVKM. Trimming removed 6 bases at V and 0 bases at J, with 19 bases between. The CDR3 sequence is 17 residues long. The CDR3: CASRFPGRASSTDTQYF. As DNA, the CDR3 is TGTGCCAGCAGATTTCCGGGCAGGGCCTCTAGCACAGATACGCAGTATTTT.

The chain carries TRBV5-4 and TRBJ2-3; 7 nucleotides agree with TRBD2. The CDR3 extends over 16 amino acids. CDR1 and CDR2 from the germline V gene are SGHNT and YYREEE (reference sequence). V shed 0 bases and J 6 bases; nucleotides not matched to a gene: 10. CDR3: CASSLVGSGHGDTQYF. The CDR3 nucleotides read TGTGCCAGCAGCTTGGTGGGTAGCGGGCACGGGGATACGCAGTATTTT.

The rearrangement joins TRBV7-2 to TRBJ2-3, with 7 bases fitting TRBD2. Trimming removed 5 bases from V and 10 bases from J; junction bases left unmatched: 6. The CDR3 length is 12 residues. Germline V lookup: CDR1 SGHTA, CDR2 FQGNSA. The CDR3 spells CASSLTGGSQYF. Here the CDR3 DNA reads TGTGCCAGCAGCCTAACGGGGGGTTCGCAGTATTTT.

The V gene is TRBV6-5, the J gene TRBJ2-5; D might be TRBD1 (6 bases). This CDR3 has 15 residues. CDR1 and CDR2 from the germline V gene are MNHEY and SVGAGI. The V gene lost 2 bases and the J gene lost 2 bases, with 12 bases spanning the gap. The CDR3 region is CASSYPQGFQETQYF. In DNA form, the CDR3 reads TGTGCCAGCAGTTACCCACAGGGATTTCAAGAGACCCAGTACTTC.

The chain links TRBV18 to TRBJ2-1, with a possible D match to TRBD1 (6 bases). The CDR3 runs to 14 residues. Trimming cost V 1 base and J 2 bases, with 6 bases left between them. Germline assignment: CDR1 KGHSH and CDR2 LQKENI. As DNA, the CDR3 is TGTGCCAGCTCACCACAGGGGGCCTACAATGAGCAGTTCTTC. Protein: CASSPQGAYNEQFF.

V is TRBV7-2 and J is TRBJ1-5, with D hard to call. There are 15 residues in the CDR3. Germline CDR1 is SGHTA and CDR2 is FQGNSA. Trimming took off 2 bases at V and 0 bases at J, with 8 bases between the two ends. The CDR3 here is CASSLIGNSNQPQHF. The CDR3 DNA follows: TGTGCCAGCAGCTTAATCGGGAATAGCAATCAGCCCCAGCATTTT.

The V and J genes are TRBV6-4 and TRBJ2-1; the D is unclear. Germline V gene lookup returns CDR1 MRHNA and CDR2 SNTAGT. Trimming stripped 5 bases from V and 0 bases from J, with 14 bases between. CDR3 length equals 16 residues. Here the CDR3 reads CASSPRMYGSYNEQFF. The CDR3, as DNA: TGTGCCAGCAGTCCGCGAATGTATGGCTCCTACAATGAGCAGTTCTTC.

This chain uses TRBV25-1 with TRBJ2-5, with 12 bases aligning to TRBD2. This CDR3 has 17 amino acids. Germline loops: CDR1 MGHDK, CDR2 SYGVNS. V was clipped by 0 bases and J by 4 bases; unmatched bases: 6. The CDR3 nucleotides are TGTGCCAGCAGTGAATATTTGACTAGCGGGGGAGGAGAGACCCAGTACTTC. It is translated as CASSEYLTSGGGETQYF. The whole variable domain, filled in from reference TRBV25-1 and TRBJ2-5, reads EADIYQTPRYLVIGTGKKITLECSQTMGHDKMYWYQQDPGMELHLIHYSYGVNSTEKGDLSSESTVSRIRTEHFPLTLESARPSHTSQYLCASSEYLTSGGGETQYFGPGTRLLVL.